One and the same sample provided the 25 T cell receptor beta chains below, sequenced in a study of cytomegalovirus exposure and HLA in healthy donors. Both 60 Vbeta primers and 13 Jbeta primers went into the PCR. Sequenced by immunoSEQ multiplex PCR; TCRdb stores in-frame clones only, minus some. The sample lists about 220,000 clones, around 76% occurring once. Sequenced sample: PBMCs. These receptor sequences come from a woman in her 40s in good health and CMV-seropositive.

The chain employs TRBV5-1 and TRBJ1-3; unclear D gene. This CDR3 spans 15 amino acids. V dropped 0 bases and J dropped 0 bases, with 7 bases sitting between them. CDR1 and CDR2 (germline): SGHRS, YFSETQ. The CDR3 bases are TGCGCCAGCAGCTTGGACAGATTCTCTGGAAACACCATATATTTT. Its protein is CASSLDRFSGNTIYF.

This sequence joins TRBV28 and TRBJ2-3; D not certain. V was shortened by 5 bases and J by 6 bases, with 9 bases between the two germline ends. There are 12 residues in the CDR3. Germline CDR1 is MDHEN and CDR2 is SYDVKM. The CDR3 reads CASSILADTQYF. The CDR3, as DNA: TGTGCCAGCAGTATCCTGGCCGATACGCAGTATTTT.

This chain uses TRBV7-2 with TRBJ2-6; no definite D call. Germline V gives CDR1 SGHTA, CDR2 FQGNSA. Between the trimmed V and J ends, which lost 5 bases and 0 bases, there was a span of 11 bases. The CDR3 has 16 residues. Here the CDR3 reads CASSPPPRSGANVLTF. CDR3 coding DNA: TGTGCCAGCAGCCCCCCCCCGCGCTCTGGGGCCAACGTCCTGACTTTC.

This clone was seen a handful of times. The chain links TRBV5-1 to TRBJ2-1, with 8 bases aligning to TRBD2. Germline trimming cut 2 bases from V and 6 bases from J; bases unmatched to any gene: 4. Per the germline V gene, CDR1 is SGHRS and CDR2 is YFSETQ. The CDR3 totals 14 residues. As DNA, the CDR3 is TGCGCCAGCAGCTTAGCGGGAGAACTCAATGAGCAGTTCTTC. Protein sequence: CASSLAGELNEQFF.

The chain uses TRBV7-2 and TRBJ1-5; D unclear. The CDR3 spans 13 residues. Germline V gene lookup returns CDR1 SGHTA and CDR2 FQGNSA. Trimming took 2 bases from V and 7 from J, leaving 9 bases between them. DNA of the CDR3: TGTGCCAGCAGCTTATATCCGGGGCAGCCCCAGCATTTT. As protein: CASSLYPGQPQHF. The full variable domain, with the rest looked up from reference TRBV7-2 and TRBJ1-5, is GAGVSQSPSNKVTEKGKDVELRCDPISGHTALYWYRQSLGQGLEFLIYFQGNSAPDKSGLPSDRFSAERTGGSVSTLTIQRTQQEDSAVYLCASSLYPGQPQHFGDGTRLSIL.

The V gene is TRBV5-4, the J gene TRBJ1-2, with D tentatively TRBD1 (6 bases). There are 12 residues in the CDR3. Germline V gene data show CDR1 as SGHNT and CDR2 as YYREEE (reference sequence). V was clipped by 0 bases and J by 7 bases, with 7 bases between them. This CDR3 reads CASSLDRAGYTF. As DNA, the CDR3 is TGTGCCAGCAGCTTGGACAGGGCTGGCTACACCTTC.

The chain is built from TRBV9 and TRBJ2-2; 7 nucleotides align to TRBD2. V was pared by 3 bases and J by 6 bases, with 2 bases of the junction left unmatched. CDR1 is SGDLS and CDR2 is YYNGEE in the germline V gene. The CDR3 extends over 13 amino acids. The CDR3 nucleotides read TGTGCCAGCAGCGATACTAGCGCCGGGGAGCTGTTTTTT. Translated, it gives CASSDTSAGELFF.

The genes are TRBV30 and TRBJ2-5, with 12 bases matching TRBD2. CDR3 length: 15 residues. The trim removed 0 bases at V and 5 bases at J, leaving 4 bases unmatched. Per the germline V gene, CDR1 is GTSNPN and CDR2 is SVGIG (reference sequence). CDR3 sequence reads: CAWSVTSGSMETQYF. The DNA for the CDR3 is TGTGCCTGGAGTGTGACTAGCGGGAGCATGGAGACCCAGTACTTC.

This chain links TRBV18 with TRBJ1-1; 8 positions agree with TRBD1. The CDR3 totals 16 residues. V lost 8 bases and J lost 0; bases outside the gene matches: 11. Germline CDR1 and CDR2: KGHSH and LQKENI. Written as DNA, the CDR3 is TGTGCCAGCACATCCAGGGGACAGGAGATGAACACTGAAGCTTTCTTT. Protein product: CASTSRGQEMNTEAFF.

The CDR3 DNA reads TGTGCCAGCAGCTTAGTGACAGGCATGAACACTGAAGCTTTCTTT. Translating gives CASSLVTGMNTEAFF. The chain has TRBV7-9 and TRBJ1-1; possibly TRBD1 for D (6 bases). V shed 1 base and J shed 0 bases, with 9 bases lying between them. CDR1 and CDR2 (germline): SEHNR, FQNEAQ (reference sequence). CDR3 length: 15 amino acids.

The V and J genes are TRBV6-4 and TRBJ1-2, with D perhaps matching TRBD1 (6 bases). Germline V CDR1 and CDR2: MRHNA, SNTAGT. This CDR3 has 13 amino acids. V lost 5 bases and J 4 bases, leaving 11 bases between the germline ends. This CDR3 is CASSQQGGYGYTF. The CDR3 DNA sequence: TGTGCCAGCAGTCAACAGGGTGGCTATGGCTACACCTTC.

The chain has TRBV25-1 and TRBJ2-3; possibly TRBD1 for D (5 bases). The CDR3 runs 17 residues. V lost 0 bases to trimming and J lost 2 bases, with 15 bases between them. Germline V gene sequence: CDR1 MGHDK, CDR2 SYGVNS. The CDR3 DNA reads as TGTGCCAGCAGTGAATATGGCCAGGGCCTTACCACAGATACGCAGTATTTT. Translated: CASSEYGQGLTTDTQYF.

V usage is TRBV30 and J usage is TRBJ2-1, with 7 bases fitting TRBD1. The CDR3 is made up of 13 amino acids. Germline V gene sequence: CDR1 GTSNPN, CDR2 SVGIG (reference sequence). V lost 5 bases and J lost 8; bases outside the gene matches: 9. The CDR3 reads CAWDPNRGDEQFF. In DNA form, the CDR3 reads TGTGCCTGGGACCCAAACAGGGGCGATGAGCAGTTCTTC.

This clone was picked up a small number of times. Mismatch with germline at one junction end may stem from a read error. The chain links TRBV7-7 to TRBJ2-2, with D uncertain. This CDR3 is built from 14 residues. In germline, CDR1 is SSHAT, CDR2 FNYEAQ (reference sequence). CDR3 sequence (DNA): TGTGCTAGCAGCTTAGCCTCGAGGACCGGGGAGCTGTTTTTT. Protein: CASSLASRTGELFF.

This clone was seen a single time. The chain combines TRBV6-5 with TRBJ2-7; 9 bases fit TRBD2. This CDR3 region has 15 residues. The germline V gene has CDR1 MNHEY and CDR2 SVGAGI. V dropped 2 bases and J dropped 0; count of bases not matched to a gene: 2. In DNA form, the CDR3 reads TGTGCCAGCAGTTACAGAGCGGGAGGCTCCTACGAGCAGTACTTC. Translation: CASSYRAGGSYEQYF.

J is TRBJ2-5 and V is TRBV5-1; 8 bases match TRBD1. TRBJ2-7 explains the end of the DNA better; the J call may be wrong. Germline-derived CDR1 and CDR2 are SGHRS and YFSETQ. This CDR3 region has 15 residues. The CDR3: CASSPGTGGTYEQYF. In DNA, the CDR3 is TGCGCCAGCAGCCCTGGGACAGGAGGGACCTACGAGCAGTACTTC.

The rearrangement joins TRBV10-3 to TRBJ2-4; tentative D call: TRBD2 (5 bases). V lost 6 bases and J lost 9, with 24 bases in between. Looked up from germline, CDR1 is ENHRY and CDR2 is SYGVKD. The CDR3 sequence is 16 residues long. For the CDR3, the DNA is TGTGCCATCAGATCCGCCGGGGTTGCGGGCCAGGCCATTCAGTACTTC. Translated: CAIRSAGVAGQAIQYF.

This chain uses TRBV7-2 with TRBJ2-7; 9 bases map to TRBD2. Trimming took 1 base from V and 2 from J; bases not matched to a gene: 15. Germline V gives CDR1 SGHTA, CDR2 FQGNSA. This CDR3 contains 19 residues. For the CDR3, the DNA is TGTGCCAGCAGCTTAGGGCCAGCGGGGGGTCTAACCACTGCCTACGAGCAGTACTTC. This gives the protein CASSLGPAGGLTTAYEQYF.

The CDR3 here is CASSLSGSGANVLTF. The CDR3 bases are TGTGCCAGCAGTTTGAGCGGCTCTGGGGCCAACGTCCTGACTTTC. V and J are TRBV28 and TRBJ2-6; D might be TRBD2 (5 bases). This CDR3 spans 15 amino acids. CDR1 MDHEN and CDR2 SYDVKM come from the germline V gene. V lost 3 bases to trimming and J lost 0 bases, with 6 bases between them. Full variable domain (missing parts from reference TRBV28 and TRBJ2-6): DVKVTQSSRYLVKRTGEKVFLECVQDMDHENMFWYRQDPGLGLRLIYFSYDVKMKEKGDIPEGYSVSREKKERFSLILESASTNQTSMYLCASSLSGSGANVLTFGAGSRLTVL.

This chain connects TRBV5-1 to TRBJ2-1, with no clear D. Trimming shortened V by 1 base and J by 0 bases, and 8 bases separated the two germline ends. Germline assignment: CDR1 SGHRS and CDR2 YFSETQ. This CDR3 comprises 15 residues. CDR3 amino acids: CASSLTESSYNEQFF. DNA for the CDR3: TGCGCCAGCAGCTTGACGGAGAGCTCCTACAATGAGCAGTTCTTC.

The chain recombines TRBV30 with TRBJ1-2, with D unclear. Trimming stripped 0 bases from V and 2 bases from J, with 7 bases between. The CDR3 is 13 residues long. From germline, CDR1 is GTSNPN and CDR2 SVGIG (reference sequence). The CDR3 loop is CAWSVLSNYGYTF. The CDR3, as DNA: TGTGCCTGGAGTGTACTTTCAAACTATGGCTACACCTTC. The complete variable domain, with remaining parts taken from reference TRBV30 and TRBJ1-2, reads SQTIHQWPATLVQPVGSPLSLECTVEGTSNPNLYWYRQAAGRGLQLLFYSVGIGQISSEVPQNLSASRPQDRQFILSSKKLLLSDSGFYLCAWSVLSNYGYTFGSGTRLTVV.

This clone was counted a single time. The chain carries TRBV23-1 and TRBJ1-2, with TRBD1 identical over 8 bases. TRBV23-1 is known as an ORF, though its function is uncertain. This CDR3 has 18 residues. V lost 2 bases and J lost 4; bases outside the gene matches: 15. CDR3 sequence (DNA): TGCGCCAGCAGTCAAGATTACGGACAGGGACTTACCCTCTATGGCTACACCTTC. As protein: CASSQDYGQGLTLYGYTF.

The V call is TRBV4-1, the J call TRBJ1-5; D is possibly TRBD1 (5 bases). This CDR3 region has 14 residues. The germline V and J ends were trimmed by 0 bases and 8 bases, with 11 bases remaining between them. Germline V CDR1 and CDR2: MGHRA, YSYEKL. Here the CDR3 reads CASSQDGGEKPQHF. CDR3 nucleotide sequence: TGCGCCAGCAGCCAAGATGGGGGGGAAAAGCCCCAGCATTTT.

The DNA of the CDR3 is TGCGCCAGCAGTGAGAACGCGCTAGCAGGGAACACCGGGGAGCTGTTTTTT. Translating it yields CASSENALAGNTGELFF. The gene calls are TRBV10-1 and TRBJ2-2, with TRBD2 as a possible D gene (5 bases). V lost 2 bases, J lost 1 base, and 14 bases lay in between. Germline assignment: CDR1 WNHNN and CDR2 SYGVQD (reference sequence). This CDR3 has 17 amino acids.

The chain is built from TRBV7-9 and TRBJ1-1; 7 positions match TRBD1. V shed 5 bases and J 11 bases; nucleotides not matched to a gene: 14. Germline assignment: CDR1 SEHNR and CDR2 FQNEAQ (reference sequence). The CDR3 has 14 residues. CDR3 DNA: TGTGCCAGCAGCATTGGACAGGCCCGAATTGCGGCTTTCTTT. Translation gives CASSIGQARIAAFF.